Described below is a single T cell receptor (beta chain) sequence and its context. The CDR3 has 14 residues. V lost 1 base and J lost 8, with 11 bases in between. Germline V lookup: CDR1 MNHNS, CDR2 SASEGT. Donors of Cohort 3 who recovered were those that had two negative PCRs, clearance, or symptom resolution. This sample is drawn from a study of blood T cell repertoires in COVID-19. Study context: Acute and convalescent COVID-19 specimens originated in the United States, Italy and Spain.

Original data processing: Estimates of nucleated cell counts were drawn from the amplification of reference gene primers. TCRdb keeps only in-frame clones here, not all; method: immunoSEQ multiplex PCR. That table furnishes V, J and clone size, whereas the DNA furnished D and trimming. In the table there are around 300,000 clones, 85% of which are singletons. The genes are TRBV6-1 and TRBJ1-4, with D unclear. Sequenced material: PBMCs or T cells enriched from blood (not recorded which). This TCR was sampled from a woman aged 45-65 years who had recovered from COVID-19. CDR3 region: CASSEVNPGEKLFF. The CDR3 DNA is TGTGCCAGCAGTGAAGTCAACCCAGGCGAAAAACTGTTTTTT.